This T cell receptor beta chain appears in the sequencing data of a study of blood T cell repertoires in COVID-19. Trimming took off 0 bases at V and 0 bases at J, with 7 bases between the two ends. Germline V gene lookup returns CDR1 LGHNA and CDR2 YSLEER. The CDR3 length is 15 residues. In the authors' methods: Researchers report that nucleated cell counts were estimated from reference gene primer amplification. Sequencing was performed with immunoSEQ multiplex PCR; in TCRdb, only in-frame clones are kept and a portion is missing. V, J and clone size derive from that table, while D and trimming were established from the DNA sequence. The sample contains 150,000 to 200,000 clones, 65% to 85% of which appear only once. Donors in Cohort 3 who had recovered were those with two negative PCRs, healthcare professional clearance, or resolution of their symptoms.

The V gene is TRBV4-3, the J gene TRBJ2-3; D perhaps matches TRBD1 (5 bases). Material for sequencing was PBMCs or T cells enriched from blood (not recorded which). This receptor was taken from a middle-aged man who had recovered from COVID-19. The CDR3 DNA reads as TGCGCCAGCAGCCAAGATTCAGGGAGCACAGATACGCAGTATTTT. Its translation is CASSQDSGSTDTQYF.